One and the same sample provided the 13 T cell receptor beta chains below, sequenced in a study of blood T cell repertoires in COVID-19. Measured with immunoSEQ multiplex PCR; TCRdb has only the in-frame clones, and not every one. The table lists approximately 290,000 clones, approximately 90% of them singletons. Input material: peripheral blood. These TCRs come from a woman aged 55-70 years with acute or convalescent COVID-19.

Here the CDR3 DNA reads TGTGCCAGCTCACCACTAACAGGTCTTATCCCCGCTGGAAACACCATATATTTT. Its translation: CASSPLTGLIPAGNTIYF. The gene calls are TRBV18 and TRBJ1-3; tentatively, D is TRBD1 (5 bases). The V and J ends lost 1 base and 2 bases respectively, with 18 bases between them. CDR1 KGHSH and CDR2 LQKENI come from the germline V gene. This CDR3 spans 18 amino acids.

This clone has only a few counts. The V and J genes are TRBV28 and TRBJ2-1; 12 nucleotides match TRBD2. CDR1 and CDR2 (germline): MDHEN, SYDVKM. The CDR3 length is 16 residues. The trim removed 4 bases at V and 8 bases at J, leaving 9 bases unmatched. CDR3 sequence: CASSSQTSGRWDEQFF. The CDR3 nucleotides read TGTGCCAGCAGTTCACAGACTAGCGGGAGATGGGATGAGCAGTTCTTC. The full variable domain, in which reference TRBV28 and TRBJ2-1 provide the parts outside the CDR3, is DVKVTQSSRYLVKRTGEKVFLECVQDMDHENMFWYRQDPGLGLRLIYFSYDVKMKEKGDIPEGYSVSREKKERFSLILESASTNQTSMYLCASSSQTSGRWDEQFFGPGTRLTVL.

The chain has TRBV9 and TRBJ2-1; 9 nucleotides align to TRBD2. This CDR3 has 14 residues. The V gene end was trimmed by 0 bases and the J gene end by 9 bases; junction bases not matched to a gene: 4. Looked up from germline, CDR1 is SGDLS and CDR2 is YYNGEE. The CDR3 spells CASSVGISGSEQFF. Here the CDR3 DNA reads TGTGCCAGCAGCGTAGGAATTAGCGGGAGTGAGCAGTTCTTC.

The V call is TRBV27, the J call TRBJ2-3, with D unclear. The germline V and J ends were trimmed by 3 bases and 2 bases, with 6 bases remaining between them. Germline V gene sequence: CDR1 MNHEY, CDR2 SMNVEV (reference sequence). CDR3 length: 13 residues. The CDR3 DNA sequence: TGTGCCAGCAGTTTCGGGTCCACAGATACGCAGTATTTT. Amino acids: CASSFGSTDTQYF.

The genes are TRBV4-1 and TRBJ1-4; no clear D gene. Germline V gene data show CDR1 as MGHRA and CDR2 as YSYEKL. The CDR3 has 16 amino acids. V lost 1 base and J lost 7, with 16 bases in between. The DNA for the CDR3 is TGCGCCAGCAGCCAAGTCGGTTCGGCGGCCGGTGAAAAACTGTTTTTT. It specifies CASSQVGSAAGEKLFF.

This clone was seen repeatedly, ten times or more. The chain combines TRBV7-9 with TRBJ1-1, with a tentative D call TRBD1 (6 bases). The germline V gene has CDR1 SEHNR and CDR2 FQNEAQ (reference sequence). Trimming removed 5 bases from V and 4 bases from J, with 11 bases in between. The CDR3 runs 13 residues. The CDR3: CASSRSGATEAFF. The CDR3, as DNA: TGTGCCAGCAGCCGATCAGGGGCCACTGAAGCTTTCTTT.

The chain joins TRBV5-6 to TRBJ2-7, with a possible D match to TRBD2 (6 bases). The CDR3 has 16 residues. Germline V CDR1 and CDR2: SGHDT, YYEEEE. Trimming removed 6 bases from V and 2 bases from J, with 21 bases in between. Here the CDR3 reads CASTLAGGLPPYEQYF. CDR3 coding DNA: TGTGCCAGCACCCTTGCCGGGGGATTACCCCCCTACGAGCAGTACTTC.

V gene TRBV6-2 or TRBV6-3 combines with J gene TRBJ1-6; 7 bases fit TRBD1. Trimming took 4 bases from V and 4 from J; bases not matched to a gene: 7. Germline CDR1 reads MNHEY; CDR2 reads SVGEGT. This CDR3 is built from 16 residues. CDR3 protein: CASSFGQAAYNSPLHF. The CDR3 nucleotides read TGTGCCAGCAGTTTTGGACAGGCGGCGTATAATTCACCCCTCCACTTT.

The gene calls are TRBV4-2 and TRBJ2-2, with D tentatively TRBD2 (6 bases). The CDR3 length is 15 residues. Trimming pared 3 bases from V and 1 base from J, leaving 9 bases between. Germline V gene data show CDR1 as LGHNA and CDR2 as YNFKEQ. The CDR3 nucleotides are TGTGCCAGCAGCCAGCGGGACGGGAACACCGGGGAGCTGTTTTTT. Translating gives CASSQRDGNTGELFF.

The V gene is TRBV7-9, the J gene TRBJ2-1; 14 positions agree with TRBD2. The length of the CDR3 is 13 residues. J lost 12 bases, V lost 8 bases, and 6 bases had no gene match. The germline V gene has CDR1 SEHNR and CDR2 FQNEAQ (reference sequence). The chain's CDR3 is CASEGLAGEGQFF. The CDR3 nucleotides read TGTGCCAGCGAGGGACTAGCGGGAGAAGGGCAGTTCTTC.

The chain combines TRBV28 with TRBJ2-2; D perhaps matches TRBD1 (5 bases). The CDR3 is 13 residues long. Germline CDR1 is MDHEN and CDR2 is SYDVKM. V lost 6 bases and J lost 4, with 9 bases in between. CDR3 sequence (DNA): TGTGCCAGCAGCTCAGGGTTCACCGGGGAGCTGTTTTTT. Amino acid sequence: CASSSGFTGELFF.

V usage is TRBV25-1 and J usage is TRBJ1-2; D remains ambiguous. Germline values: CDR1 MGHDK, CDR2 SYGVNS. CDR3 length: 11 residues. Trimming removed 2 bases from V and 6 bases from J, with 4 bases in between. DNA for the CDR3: TGTGCCAGCAGTGAACGTCATGGCTACACCTTC. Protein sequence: CASSERHGYTF.

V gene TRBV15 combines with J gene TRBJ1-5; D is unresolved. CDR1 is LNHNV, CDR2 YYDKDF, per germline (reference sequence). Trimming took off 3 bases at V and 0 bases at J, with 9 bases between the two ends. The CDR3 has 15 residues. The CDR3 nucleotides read TGTGCCACCAGCAGCAGAAGAAATAGCAATCAGCCCCAGCATTTT. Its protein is CATSSRRNSNQPQHF.